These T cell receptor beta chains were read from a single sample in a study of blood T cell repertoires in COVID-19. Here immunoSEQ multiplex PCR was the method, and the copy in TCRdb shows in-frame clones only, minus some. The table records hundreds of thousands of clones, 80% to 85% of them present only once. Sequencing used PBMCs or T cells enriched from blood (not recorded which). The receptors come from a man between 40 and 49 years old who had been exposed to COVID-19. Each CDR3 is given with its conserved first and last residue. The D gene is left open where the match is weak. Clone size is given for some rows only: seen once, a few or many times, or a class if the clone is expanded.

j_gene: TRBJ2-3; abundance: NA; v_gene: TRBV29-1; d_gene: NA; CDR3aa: CSVEEGGHILSTDTQYF; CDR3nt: TGCAGCGTTGAAGAGGGGGGGCACATACTTAGCACAGATACGCAGTATTTT
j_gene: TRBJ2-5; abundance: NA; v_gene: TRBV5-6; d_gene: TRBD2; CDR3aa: CASSPLDAGREETQYF; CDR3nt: TGTGCCAGCAGCCCCTTGGATGCTGGGAGGGAAGAGACCCAGTACTTC
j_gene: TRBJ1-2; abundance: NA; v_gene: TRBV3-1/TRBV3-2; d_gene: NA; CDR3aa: CASSHRSGNYGYTF; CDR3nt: TGTGCCAGCAGCCATAGATCAGGGAACTATGGCTACACCTTC
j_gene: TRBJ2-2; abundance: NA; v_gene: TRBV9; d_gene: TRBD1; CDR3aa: CASSVVGQGVYGELFF; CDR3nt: TGTGCCAGCAGCGTCGTCGGGCAGGGGGTTTACGGGGAGCTGTTTTTT
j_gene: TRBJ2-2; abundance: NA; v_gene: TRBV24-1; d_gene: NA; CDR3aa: CATGDAGPGELFF; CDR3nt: TGTGCCACCGGCGACGCAGGTCCCGGGGAGCTGTTTTTT
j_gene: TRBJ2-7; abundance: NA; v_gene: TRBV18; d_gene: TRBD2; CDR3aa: CASSLRQAGLASMDEQYF; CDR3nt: TGTGCCAGCTCCCTCCGGCAGGCAGGACTAGCGTCCATGGACGAGCAGTACTTC
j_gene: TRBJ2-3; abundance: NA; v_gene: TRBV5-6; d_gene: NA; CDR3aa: CASSLTVAGTDTQYF; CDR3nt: TGTGCCAGCAGCTTGACTGTAGCGGGCACAGATACGCAGTATTTT
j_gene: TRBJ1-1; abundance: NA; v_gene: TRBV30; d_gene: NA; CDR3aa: CAWTLTGKGEAFF; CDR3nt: TGTGCCTGGACCCTCACAGGGAAAGGTGAAGCTTTCTTT
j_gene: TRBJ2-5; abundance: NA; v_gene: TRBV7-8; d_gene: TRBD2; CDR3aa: CASSFSGGRAGETQYF; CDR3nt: TGTGCCAGCAGCTTTAGCGGGGGAAGGGCCGGGGAGACCCAGTACTTC
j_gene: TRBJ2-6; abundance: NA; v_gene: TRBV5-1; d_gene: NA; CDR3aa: CASRHGSSGANVLTF; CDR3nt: TGCGCCAGCAGGCACGGGAGCTCTGGGGCCAACGTCCTGACTTTC
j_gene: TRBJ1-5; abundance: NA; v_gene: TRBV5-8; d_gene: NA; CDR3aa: CASGIGTNNKNQPQHF; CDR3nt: TGTGCCAGCGGAATCGGGACAAACAACAAAAATCAGCCCCAGCATTTT
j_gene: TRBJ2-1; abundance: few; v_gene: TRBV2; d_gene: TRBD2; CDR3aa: CASRIGLAGSYNEQFF; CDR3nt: TGTGCCAGCAGGATCGGACTAGCGGGCTCCTACAATGAGCAGTTCTTC
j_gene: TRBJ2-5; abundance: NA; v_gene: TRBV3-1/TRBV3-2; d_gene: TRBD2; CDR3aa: CASSHSTSEQTQYF; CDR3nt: TGTGCCAGCAGCCATTCGACTAGCGAACAGACCCAGTACTTC
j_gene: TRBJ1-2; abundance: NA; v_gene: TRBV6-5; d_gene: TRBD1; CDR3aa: CASSYRDRGGYGYTF; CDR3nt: TGTGCCAGCAGTTACCGCGACAGGGGGGGCTATGGCTACACCTTC
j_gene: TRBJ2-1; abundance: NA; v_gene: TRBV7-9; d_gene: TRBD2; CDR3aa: CASSFLAGDEQFF; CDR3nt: TGTGCCAGCAGCTTCCTAGCGGGAGATGAGCAGTTCTTC
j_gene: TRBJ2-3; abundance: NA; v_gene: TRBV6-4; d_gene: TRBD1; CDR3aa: CASSDSTGVTDTQYF; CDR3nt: TGTGCCAGCAGTGATTCGACAGGGGTAACAGATACGCAGTATTTT
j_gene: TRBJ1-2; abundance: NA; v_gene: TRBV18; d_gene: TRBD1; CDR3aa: CASSPRQGGIYGYTF; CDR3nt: TGTGCCAGCTCCCCGCGACAGGGAGGAATCTATGGCTACACCTTC
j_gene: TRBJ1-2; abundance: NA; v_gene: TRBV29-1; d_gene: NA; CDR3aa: CSVGGFGAGYTF; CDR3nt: TGCAGCGTGGGGGGGTTCGGGGCTGGCTACACCTTC
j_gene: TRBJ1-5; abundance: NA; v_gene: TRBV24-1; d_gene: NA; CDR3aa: CATSGPGLGQPQHF; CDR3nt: TGTGCCACCAGTGGCCCCGGGTTGGGTCAGCCCCAGCATTTT
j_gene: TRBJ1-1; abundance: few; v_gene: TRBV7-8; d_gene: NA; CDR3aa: CASSPIGGARNTEAFF; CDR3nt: TGTGCCAGCAGTCCTATTGGGGGGGCCAGGAACACTGAAGCTTTCTTT
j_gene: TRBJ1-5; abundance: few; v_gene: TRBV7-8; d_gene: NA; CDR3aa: CASSTQQGRRFNSNQPQHF; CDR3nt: TGTGCCAGCAGCACACAACAGGGACGGCGGTTTAATAGCAATCAGCCCCAGCATTTT
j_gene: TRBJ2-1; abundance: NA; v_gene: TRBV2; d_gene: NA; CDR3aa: CAIYGVDTYNEQFF; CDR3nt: TGTGCAATCTACGGGGTAGACACCTACAATGAGCAGTTCTTC